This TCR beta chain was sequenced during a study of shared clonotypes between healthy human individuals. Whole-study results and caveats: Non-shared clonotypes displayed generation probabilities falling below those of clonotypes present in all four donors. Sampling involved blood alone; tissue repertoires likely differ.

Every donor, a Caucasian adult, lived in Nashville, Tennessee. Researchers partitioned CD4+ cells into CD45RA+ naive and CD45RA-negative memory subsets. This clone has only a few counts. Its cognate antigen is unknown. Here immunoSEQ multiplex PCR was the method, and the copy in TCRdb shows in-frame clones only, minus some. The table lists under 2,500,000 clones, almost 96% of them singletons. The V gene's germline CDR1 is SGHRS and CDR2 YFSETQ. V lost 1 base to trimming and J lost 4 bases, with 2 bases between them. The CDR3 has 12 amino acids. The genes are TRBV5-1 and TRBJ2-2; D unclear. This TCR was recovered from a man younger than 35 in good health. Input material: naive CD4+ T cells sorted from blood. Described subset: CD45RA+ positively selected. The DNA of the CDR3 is TGCGCCAGCAGCTTGCTCACCGGGGAGCTGTTTTTT. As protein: CASSLLTGELFF. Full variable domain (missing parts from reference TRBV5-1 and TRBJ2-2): KAGVTQTPRYLIKTRGQQVTLSCSPISGHRSVSWYQQTPGQGLQFLFEYFSETQRNKGNFPGRFSGRQFSNSRSEMNVSTLELGDSALYLCASSLLTGELFFGEGSRLTVL.